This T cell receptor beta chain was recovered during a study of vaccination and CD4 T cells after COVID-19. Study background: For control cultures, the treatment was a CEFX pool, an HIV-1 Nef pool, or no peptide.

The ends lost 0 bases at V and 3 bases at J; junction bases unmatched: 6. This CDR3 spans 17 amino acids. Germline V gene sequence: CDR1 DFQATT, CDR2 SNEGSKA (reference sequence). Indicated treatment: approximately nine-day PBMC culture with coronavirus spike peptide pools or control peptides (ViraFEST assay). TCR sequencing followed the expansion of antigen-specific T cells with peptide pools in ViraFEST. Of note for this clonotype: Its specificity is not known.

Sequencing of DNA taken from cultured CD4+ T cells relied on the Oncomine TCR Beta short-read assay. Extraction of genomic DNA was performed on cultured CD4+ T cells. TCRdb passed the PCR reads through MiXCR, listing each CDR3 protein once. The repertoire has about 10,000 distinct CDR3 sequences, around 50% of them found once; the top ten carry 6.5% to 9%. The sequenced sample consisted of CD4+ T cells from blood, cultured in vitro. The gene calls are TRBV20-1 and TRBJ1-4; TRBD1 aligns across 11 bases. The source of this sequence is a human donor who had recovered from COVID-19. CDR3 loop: CSARDRTGGSANEKLFF. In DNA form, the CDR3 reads TGCAGTGCTAGAGATCGGACAGGGGGCTCAGCTAATGAAAAACTGTTTTTT.